This T cell receptor beta chain was recorded in a study of post-analysis software for immune sequencing data. General study findings and limits: A significant reduction in normalized Chao1 diversity was observed in multiple sclerosis patients versus controls. The five TRBV segments detected at higher frequency in patients than in controls included TRBV5-6, TRBV5-1 and TRBV20-1.

The CDR3 consists of 14 residues. Germline V gene lookup returns CDR1 DFQATT and CDR2 SNEGSKA (reference sequence). V shed 0 bases and J shed 8 bases, with 14 bases lying between them. Carried by the TCR beta cDNA libraries were unique molecular identifiers. MiXCR, applied by TCRdb to the PCR reads, yields one record per CDR3 protein. The repertoire includes hundreds of thousands of distinct CDR3 sequences, approximately 45% of them detected once, and 12% sits in the top ten. This clonotype was seen a handful of times. Its target is unknown. The specimen was blood. This receptor was taken from a girl between 5 and 17 years old with multiple sclerosis. J is TRBJ2-1 and V is TRBV20-1, with D perhaps matching TRBD2 (6 bases). CDR3 residues: CSARDRVPGDEQFF. The CDR3 DNA reads as TGCAGTGCTAGAGATCGGGTCCCGGGGGATGAGCAGTTCTTC.